This T cell receptor beta chain was identified in a study of PD-1 blockade in classical Hodgkin lymphoma. There are 18 residues in the CDR3. The ends lost 3 bases at V and 0 bases at J; junction bases unmatched: 10. In germline, CDR1 is LNHDA, CDR2 SQIVND (reference sequence). Sample time point: cycle 4 day 1 (C4D1), after less than 7 weeks of nivolumab. Every patient experienced relapse after autologous stem cell transplantation, and brentuximab vedotin exposure varied. TCRdb's table, derived via immunoSEQ multiplex PCR, lists solely in-frame clones and lacks some. Seen here are some 58,000 clones, over 85% observed once, and the top ten hold roughly 8%.

The sequence derives from a human donor with classical Hodgkin lymphoma. The source was peripheral blood mononuclear cells (PBMCs), collected before the fourth cycle of nivolumab. The chain carries TRBV19 and TRBJ2-1, with 8 positions matching TRBD2. DNA of the CDR3: TGTGCCAGTAGTATTGCTAGCGGGTTGTCCTTCTCCTACAATGAGCAGTTCTTC. Its translation is CASSIASGLSFSYNEQFF.